The TCR beta chain described here comes from a study of blood T cell repertoires in COVID-19. There are 14 residues in the CDR3. V was shortened by 1 base and J by 10 bases, with 12 bases between the two germline ends. Germline loops: CDR1 SGHDT, CDR2 YYEEEE. The authors' processing: Amplification of reference gene primers was used by the study to estimate nucleated cell counts. Method: immunoSEQ multiplex PCR; TCRdb's copy keeps in-frame clones and lacks some. V, J and clone size reflect that table, while D and trimming were determined from the DNA. The sample yields roughly 350,000 clones, around nine tenths seen once.

The chain has TRBV5-6 and TRBJ1-6; the D is unclear. Sample: peripheral blood. The clonotype comes from a woman in her 70s with COVID-19, enrolled during active disease. The CDR3, as DNA: TGTGCCAGCAGCTTGTACCAGGACTTCTCACCCCTCCACTTT. It codes for CASSLYQDFSPLHF.